This is a list of T cell receptor beta chains from one sample in a study of response to subunit inactivated influenza vaccine. MiXCR was run by TCRdb on the RT-PCR reads, yielding one entry per CDR3 protein. The repertoire holds 650,000 to 800,000 distinct CDR3 sequences, roughly 20% seen once, with about 11% in the top ten. Material: PBMCs from blood, obtained roughly 5 days after vaccination. These receptors were taken from a man aged 45-65 years who received an inactivated influenza vaccine. Both conserved end residues are part of each CDR3. A D gene is named only where the DNA matches it firmly. Only part of the rows carry a size: once, few, many, or a class if the clone is expanded.

TRBJ2-1 | - | TRBV7-6 | - | TGTGCCAGCAGCTTAGGGGCCATCAGCTCCTACAATGAGCAGTTCTTC | CASSLGAISSYNEQFF
TRBJ2-5 | - | TRBV20-1 | - | TGCAGTGCTAGAGATACAACTAGCAGTTCCCAGTACTTC | CSARDTTSSSQYF
TRBJ2-2 | many | TRBV7-2 | - | TGTGCCAGCAGCTCTCCTTGGGTCACCGGGGAGCTGTTTTTT | CASSSPWVTGELFF
TRBJ2-1 | few | TRBV20-1 | - | TGCAGTGCTAGACAGGCGATCTACAATGAGCAGTTCTTC | CSARQAIYNEQFF
TRBJ2-3 | - | TRBV20-1 | - | TGCAGTGCTAGAGACCATTTCCGGGACCACACAGATACGCAGTATTTT | CSARDHFRDHTDTQYF
TRBJ2-5 | few | TRBV6-2/TRBV6-3 | - | TGTGCCAGCAGTTACATGGGGACCCAGTACTTC | CASSYMGTQYF
TRBJ2-7 | - | TRBV5-6 | - | TGTGCCAGCAGCGACACCGGGATCAAGGTTCCCTACTTC | CASSDTGIKVPYF
TRBJ2-3 | few | TRBV20-1 | - | TGCAGTGCTTTTCAGGGGTACACAGATACGCAGTATTTT | CSAFQGYTDTQYF
TRBJ1-2 | - | TRBV3-1 | - | TGTGCCAGCAGCCAAGAGGGCAGGGTCTATGGCTACACCTTC | CASSQEGRVYGYTF
TRBJ2-7 | - | TRBV27 | - | TGTGCCAGCAGTTTATCGCTCGCATCTGGGTACGAGCAGTACTTC | CASSLSLASGYEQYF
TRBJ2-3 | few | TRBV4-2 | - | TGTGCCAGCAGCCAAGTATCTAGACGCACAGATACGCAGTATTTT | CASSQVSRRTDTQYF
TRBJ1-1 | - | TRBV6-2/TRBV6-3 | TRBD1 | TGTGCCAGCAGTTACTCATTGGCAGGGGGCGCGAGGACTGAAGCTTTCTTT | CASSYSLAGGARTEAFF
TRBJ1-5 | - | TRBV15 | TRBD1 | TGTGCCACCAGTACAACAGGGGGCAATCAGCCCCAGCATTTT | CATSTTGGNQPQHF
TRBJ1-2 | - | TRBV7-2 | - | TGTGCCAGCAGCTTAGCCCACAGGGATTCTGGCTACACCTTC | CASSLAHRDSGYTF
TRBJ2-5 | few | TRBV7-2 | - | TGTGCCAGCAGCTTAGCGGGGGTTCGAGGAAAGACCCAGTACTTC | CASSLAGVRGKTQYF
TRBJ2-3 | few | TRBV4-1 | - | TGCGCCAGCAGCCAAGTGCGAGCGGTTGGCTCAGATACGCAGTATTTT | CASSQVRAVGSDTQYF
TRBJ2-2 | - | TRBV6-1 | TRBD2 | TGTGCCAGCAGTAGGGGACTAGCTGGGGAGCTGTTTTTT | CASSRGLAGELFF
TRBJ1-2 | - | TRBV30 | - | TGTGCCTGGAGTCCCCGACCAAACTATGGCTACACCTTC | CAWSPRPNYGYTF
TRBJ2-7 | few | TRBV9 | TRBD2 | TGTGCCAGCAGCGTCAGTAGCGGGGGGGCCTACGAGCAGTACTTC | CASSVSSGGAYEQYF
TRBJ2-1 | few | TRBV5-1 | - | TGCGCCAGCAGCCCAGGGGAGGGCCGAGGAAGTGGGCAGTTCTTC | CASSPGEGRGSGQFF
TRBJ1-1 | few | TRBV29-1 | - | TGCAGCGTTGGGTATGGACAGACAAACACTGAAGCTTTCTTT | CSVGYGQTNTEAFF
TRBJ1-1 | - | TRBV7-2 | TRBD1 | TGTGCCAGCAGGTTAAGCCCTGGACAGGAGGTAGCTTTCTTT | CASRLSPGQEVAFF
TRBJ2-3 | few | TRBV2 | - | TGTGCCAGCAGTGAAGCACGAAGTACGCAGTATTTT | CASSEARSTQYF
TRBJ2-7 | few | TRBV12-3/TRBV12-4 | TRBD2 | TGTGCCAGCAGTTTAGCGGGTGGCGGGAGGGCCCGCGAGCAGTACTTC | CASSLAGGGRAREQYF
TRBJ2-1 | - | TRBV20-1 | TRBD1 | TGCAGTGCTAGGTCGGGGACAGGGGGCTTCAATGAGCAGTTCTTC | CSARSGTGGFNEQFF
TRBJ1-4 | - | TRBV6-1 | - | TGTGCCAGCAGTGCCAGGATGACTCAACTGTTTTTT | CASSARMTQLFF
TRBJ2-1 | many | TRBV5-1 | - | TGCGCCAGCAGCGGTAGGGGTGGGAATGAGCAGTTCTTC | CASSGRGGNEQFF
TRBJ2-1 | few | TRBV9 | - | TGTGCCAGCAGCGCCCCGGGGAGGCTCTACAATGAGCAGTTCTTC | CASSAPGRLYNEQFF
TRBJ2-4 | - | TRBV20-1 | - | TGCAGTTCTGGGCGGGGCATGGCCAAAAACATTCAGTACTTC | CSSGRGMAKNIQYF
TRBJ2-2 | few | TRBV6-1 | TRBD1 | TGTGCCAGCAGCATGGGATTTCCGGGACAGTCGACCGGGGAGCTGTTTTTT | CASSMGFPGQSTGELFF
TRBJ2-3 | - | TRBV7-9 | - | TGTGCCAGCAGCCCAGACGGGGTGGCAGATACGCAGTATTTT | CASSPDGVADTQYF
TRBJ2-7 | many | TRBV14 | - | TGTGCCAGCAGCCCGAACGGGGTTGGGGAGCAGTACTTC | CASSPNGVGEQYF
TRBJ2-7 | few | TRBV5-6 | - | TGTGCCAGCAGCTTGTTGGCTAGCTCCTACGAGCAGTACTTC | CASSLLASSYEQYF
TRBJ1-2 | - | TRBV20-1 | - | TGCAGTGCTAGAGATGTTATAGGGGCGCGAACCACTGGCTACACCTTC | CSARDVIGARTTGYTF
TRBJ2-5 | few | TRBV20-1 | - | TGCAGTGCTAGAGATCGGGACTTTGAAGAGACCCAGTACTTC | CSARDRDFEETQYF
TRBJ2-7 | few | TRBV5-1 | - | TGCGCCAGCAGCTTTACAGGGATCTACGAGCAGTACTTC | CASSFTGIYEQYF
TRBJ2-6 | - | TRBV5-3 | - | TGTGACAGCAGCTTGGCCATGGGGAGCTCTGGGGCCAACGTCCTGACTTTC | CDSSLAMGSSGANVLTF
TRBJ2-5 | few | TRBV18 | TRBD1 | TGTGCCAGCTCAACCTTATCAAGGGGGCGCGTAGAGACCCAGTACTTC | CASSTLSRGRVETQYF
TRBJ2-2 | many | TRBV12-3/TRBV12-4 | - | TGTGCCAGCAGGTTCGACACCGGGGAGCTGTTTTTT | CASRFDTGELFF
TRBJ1-6 | - | TRBV9 | - | TGTGCCAGCAGCGCTCTGGACACCGCCTTATCTCATAATTCACCCCTCCACTTT | CASSALDTALSHNSPLHF
TRBJ1-1 | - | TRBV5-1 | - | TGCGCCAGCAGCTTGAGTTTTGGGGGACCCACTGAAGCTTTCTTT | CASSLSFGGPTEAFF
TRBJ1-4 | few | TRBV20-1 | - | TGCAGTGCGGCCGTCACGGGCCAAAGCTCTAGTGAAAAACTGTTTTTT | CSAAVTGQSSSEKLFF
TRBJ1-2 | - | TRBV4-1 | - | TGCGCCAGCAGCCAACAAATTTATTCGGGGGGCTACACCTTC | CASSQQIYSGGYTF
TRBJ2-1 | - | TRBV4-2 | - | TGTGCCAGCAGCCAAGATTACCCGGGGGGCGTTAATGAGCAGTTCTTC | CASSQDYPGGVNEQFF
TRBJ2-7 | few | TRBV29-1 | - | TGCAGCGTGATCCCCTCCAGGTCCGAGCAGTACTTC | CSVIPSRSEQYF
TRBJ1-2 | few | TRBV7-2 | - | TGTGCCAGCAGTGGGGGGGCCAGGGTGATGGGCGGCTACACCTTC | CASSGGARVMGGYTF
TRBJ2-7 | - | TRBV28 | - | TGTGCCAGCAGTTTACGGGGGACCAAATACGAGCAGTACTTC | CASSLRGTKYEQYF
TRBJ1-1 | few | TRBV6-2/TRBV6-3 | - | TGTGCCAGCAGTTACCCCAGGGGTCGGATGAACACTGAAGCTTTCTTT | CASSYPRGRMNTEAFF
TRBJ2-7 | - | TRBV19 | TRBD1 | TGTGCCAGTAGTATGGATAACAGGGGGTCCGAGCAGTACTTC | CASSMDNRGSEQYF
TRBJ1-6 | few | TRBV28 | - | TGTGCCAGCAGTGGGGAAAGGGAATCCTATAATTCACCCCTCCACTTT | CASSGERESYNSPLHF
TRBJ2-1 | few | TRBV4-3 | - | TGCGCCAGCAGCCAAGATATCGGGGGCGCGTCGGGCAATGAGCAGTTCTTC | CASSQDIGGASGNEQFF